The entry below describes one T cell receptor (beta chain). What antigen it recognizes has not been identified. Per-base quality was not reported, and no clone a single base away is much larger than it. Amplification of TCR beta CDR3 regions was carried out from RNA transcripts. The TCR CDR3 was subjected to a first round of RT-PCR using the HTBI primer set and the Qiagen OneStep RT-PCR kit. Libraries were constructed in a second round of multiplex PCR, after which size selection and purification were performed. Paired-end sequencing of the libraries was performed with 100 bp reads on an Illumina HiSeq2000. As for the authors' bioinformatics: SOAPnuke was used to process the raw data, removing reads that contained adapters or uncalled bases, had a mean Phred below 15, or lacked an exact match to the constant primer or identifier. COPE v1.2.5 was used to merge the high-quality paired reads, and each unique nucleotide sequence was defined as a clonotype. Clonotypes were aligned to IMGT TRBV, TRBD and TRBJ reference segments using MiTCR v1.1. Only V-J combinations with frequency above 0.0001, covering 99% to 99.2% of repertoires, were analysed. A TCS score was defined as the ratio between F50 (clonal expansion) and ExV (chaos), using BLOSUM62-based TCRdist between CDR3 peptides within each V-J. Welch's t-statistics and random forest reduced 500 to 550 V-J features to 13, which were used in a naive Bayes classifier (R e1071). TCRdb took the public reads, trimmed them with fastp at Q25, ran MiXCR for clone calling and kept in-frame beta chains. Every entry covers one CDR3 protein and lists the most common genes and DNA from its rows. The V and J calls here are based on TCRdb, not the publication. This sample lists fewer than 350,000 distinct CDR3 sequences; about 14% were detected once. In total, the top ten clones hold 7.5% to 8% of the sample.

Hyperthyroidism patients were newly diagnosed, had a disease duration of under 2 months, and were aged 18 to 65 years. The study excluded patients with uncontrolled infections, other autoimmune diseases, pregnancy or lactation. Diagnoses were based on clinical symptoms, serum thyroxine and TRAb, thyroid ultrasound and orbital computed tomography. Blood from progressor patients was collected at the time of first diagnosis with hyperthyroidism, before any ophthalmopathy symptoms had appeared. PBMCs were separated from roughly 10 ml of fresh peripheral blood using Ficoll-Paque density gradient centrifugation. Progressor patients were initially diagnosed with Graves' hyperthyroidism and developed ophthalmopathy during follow-up. Total RNA was extracted using Trizol reagent, and RNA quality was assessed on an Agilent 2100 Bioanalyzer. According to the germline V gene, CDR1 reads SQVTM and CDR2 reads ANQGSEA. V lost 3 bases and J lost 5 bases, and the count of bases not matched to a germline gene is 5. The CDR3, from cysteine to phenylalanine, totals 13 residues. Only the CDR3 region is kept as DNA, spanning 39 bases read in frame from base 1.

The data are from a study of T cells in Graves' hyperthyroidism and ophthalmopathy (dated by TCRdb to between 2018 and 2021). Turning to the overall study: Peripheral blood was sampled at the time of initial diagnosis, prior to any treatment. An independent validation cohort of about 20 hyperthyroidism patients and some 15 patients who later progressed to ophthalmopathy tested prospective prediction of ophthalmopathy. TCR Vbeta CDR3 sequencing of some 140 peripheral blood samples (over 40 ophthalmopathy, roughly 72 hyperthyroidism and about 17 progressor patients) is reported in the paper. The study also compared thyroid tissue and blood T-cell repertoires from a handful of Graves' hyperthyroidism patients. For training and testing, the 100 or so patients in the discovery cohort were randomly divided in a 7:3 ratio. After sampling, hyperthyroidism patients received methimazole starting at 30 mg daily, and ophthalmopathy patients received high-dose intravenous methylprednisolone. TCR V-J signatures able to tell the groups apart were searched for in a discovery cohort of about a hundred patients, of whom under 45 had Graves' ophthalmopathy and roughly 59 had stable Graves' hyperthyroidism.

General study outcomes and caveats: In validation, the model predicted progression to ophthalmopathy a median of roughly six months before onset, with 65% to 71% sensitivity and roughly 79% specificity. No statistical method was used to fix the sample size in advance, and group allocation was not hidden from the investigators. Most expanded thyroid clonotypes (frequency above 0.001) were also detected in blood, a finding suggesting that blood repertoires may reflect thyroid immune responses. A 13 V-J signature model separated ophthalmopathy from stable hyperthyroidism, with roughly 88% sensitivity and roughly 82% specificity in cross-validation and 80%/75% in testing.

The source material was blood. The sequence derives from a woman under 40 with Graves' hyperthyroidism that later progressed to Graves' ophthalmopathy. The rearrangement joined TRBV29-1 to TRBJ2-7; TRBD2 fits 9 bases in the junction. The CDR3 protein sequence reads: CSVEAGGPNEQYF. The DNA is TGCAGCGTTGAGGCGGGAGGGCCCAACGAGCAGTACTTC.